This T cell receptor (beta chain) was identified in a study of blood T cell repertoires in COVID-19. Turning to the study itself: Researchers got acute and convalescent COVID-19 samples from the United States, Italy and Spain. The analysed material was cDNA or gDNA that came from T cells, B-cell-depleted T cells, or PBMCs.

J gave up 0 bases and V 5 bases, and 3 bases lay outside the gene matches. Germline V lookup: CDR1 MNHEY, CDR2 SVGAGI. CDR3 length equals 15 residues. Original handling: Using reference gene primer amplification, nucleated cell counts were estimated. Assay: immunoSEQ multiplex PCR; the TCRdb copy retains only in-frame clones and omits some. For V, J and clone size, that table is used; D and trimming come from the DNA. The sample holds roughly 180,000 clones, approximately 82% seen once. This TCR came from a man aged 60 to 69 who had recovered from COVID-19. The chain carries TRBV6-5 and TRBJ2-2; 7 bases align to TRBD1. The sample comprised PBMCs or T cells enriched from blood (not recorded which). The CDR3: CASSPGTANTGELFF. In DNA, the CDR3 is TGTGCCAGCAGTCCTGGGACAGCGAACACCGGGGAGCTGTTTTTT.